The 28 T cell receptor beta chains reported below all come from one sample, sequenced in a study of T cell responses to AZD1222 COVID-19 vaccine. Some clones are missing from TCRdb's copy, which holds only in-frame ones; the method was immunoSEQ multiplex PCR. Among around 110,000 clones listed, approximately 83% were seen once. The sequencing used peripheral blood, collected on day 0 of MenACWY control vaccination. The source is an adult in good health.

Notes on this clone: In the same sample, other DNA sequences code for this CDR3. The CDR3 spells CASSLATGAYEQYF. DNA of the CDR3: TGCGCCAGCAGCTTGGCCACGGGGGCCTACGAGCAGTACTTC. The chain has TRBV5-1 and TRBJ2-7; TRBD2 is a possible D gene (6 bases). V lost 0 bases and J lost 2, with 9 bases in between. The CDR3 loop spans 14 amino acids. CDR1 is SGHRS, CDR2 YFSETQ, per germline.

The chain employs TRBV6-5 and TRBJ2-1; perhaps TRBD1 as D (6 bases). Trimming left V 0 bases short and J 4 bases short, with 10 bases between. This CDR3 spans 15 amino acids. CDR1 is MNHEY, CDR2 SVGAGI, per germline. For the CDR3, the DNA is TGTGCCAGCAGTTACTCGACACAGGGTTACAATGAGCAGTTCTTC. Its translation: CASSYSTQGYNEQFF.

This clone was seen once. The V call is TRBV11-2, the J call TRBJ2-1; TRBD2 is a possible D gene (5 bases). The CDR3 runs 13 residues. V was trimmed by 3 bases and J by 4 bases, leaving 7 bases between them. Germline CDR1 and CDR2: SGHAT and FQNNGV. CDR3 residues: CASSFGEYNEQFF. The CDR3 DNA sequence: TGTGCCAGCAGCTTCGGGGAGTACAATGAGCAGTTCTTC. Filled out from reference TRBV11-2 and TRBJ2-1, the complete variable domain reads EAGVAQSPRYKIIEKRQSVAFWCNPISGHATLYWYQQILGQGPKLLIQFQNNGVVDDSQLPKDRFSAERLKGVDSTLKIQPAKLEDSAVYLCASSFGEYNEQFFGPGTRLTVL.

This chain links TRBV7-2 with TRBJ2-2, with D unclear. Trimming left V 6 bases short and J 0 bases short, with 8 bases between. Germline V CDR1 and CDR2: SGHTA, FQGNSA. The CDR3 is 14 residues long. This CDR3 is CASSSNANTGELFF. The CDR3 nucleotides read TGTGCCAGCAGTTCAAACGCGAACACCGGGGAGCTGTTTTTT.

The rearrangement links TRBV7-3 to TRBJ1-2, with TRBD1 as a possible D gene (5 bases). Trimming stripped 4 bases from V and 8 bases from J, with 14 bases between. This CDR3 has 13 residues. In germline, CDR1 is SGHTA, CDR2 FQGTGA. DNA of the CDR3: TGTGCCAGCAGCTCGGGGACGAGTGGAGGCTACACCTTC. Amino acid sequence: CASSSGTSGGYTF.

The CDR3 region is CASSEPPGGDTQYF. Written as DNA, the CDR3 is TGTGCCAGCAGTGAACCCCCCGGGGGAGATACGCAGTATTTT. J is TRBJ2-3 and V is TRBV6-1, with D maybe TRBD2 (6 bases). Looked up from germline, CDR1 is MNHNS and CDR2 is SASEGT. V gave up 2 bases and J gave up 5 bases, with 11 bases separating them. The CDR3 length is 14 residues.

The chain has TRBV7-3 and TRBJ2-1, with 9 bases fitting TRBD2. V lost 2 bases and J lost 4; bases outside the gene matches: 3. This CDR3 spans 15 amino acids. Per the germline V gene, CDR1 is SGHTA and CDR2 is FQGTGA. The DNA of the CDR3 is TGTGCCAGCAGCTTACTAGCGGGGAGTTACAATGAGCAGTTCTTC. It codes for CASSLLAGSYNEQFF.

V and J are TRBV5-1 and TRBJ1-2; tentative D call: TRBD1 (6 bases). The germline gives CDR1 SGHRS, CDR2 YFSETQ. V was cut by 4 bases and J by 0 bases, with 7 bases left in between. The CDR3 is 13 amino acids. CDR3 in amino acids: CASSRDTNYGYTF. DNA for the CDR3: TGCGCCAGCAGCAGGGACACTAACTATGGCTACACCTTC. Full variable domain (outside the CDR3, taken from reference TRBV5-1 and TRBJ1-2): KAGVTQTPRYLIKTRGQQVTLSCSPISGHRSVSWYQQTPGQGLQFLFEYFSETQRNKGNFPGRFSGRQFSNSRSEMNVSTLELGDSALYLCASSRDTNYGYTFGSGTRLTVV.

This rearrangement joins TRBV4-3 to TRBJ1-5, with 11 bases lining up with TRBD1. The V and J ends lost 6 bases and 1 base, in that order; junction bases with no gene match: 8. Germline V gene data show CDR1 as LGHNA and CDR2 as YSLEER. The CDR3 covers 17 residues. In DNA form, the CDR3 reads TGCGCCAGCAGTGCCCCGGGACAGGGGGTAAGCAATCAGCCCCAGCATTTT. Its translation: CASSAPGQGVSNQPQHF.

The chain links TRBV28 to TRBJ2-5; 8 bases map to TRBD2. V gave up 1 base and J gave up 9 bases; unmatched junction bases: 1. Looked up from germline, CDR1 is MDHEN and CDR2 is SYDVKM. The CDR3 contains 12 residues. The CDR3 is CASSLSGGAQYF. The CDR3, as DNA: TGTGCCAGCAGTTTATCCGGGGGGGCCCAGTACTTC.

V gene TRBV6-5 combines with J gene TRBJ1-6; TRBD1 agrees at 7 bases. The CDR3 extends over 14 amino acids. Germline CDR1 and CDR2: MNHEY and SVGAGI. V gave up 7 bases and J gave up 8 bases; unmatched junction bases: 8. Here the CDR3 DNA reads TGTGCCAGCAAGACGGGACAGTCCCATTCACCCCTCCACTTT. Residues: CASKTGQSHSPLHF.

This clone has only one observation. J is TRBJ1-6 and V is TRBV6-5; D is unclear. Between the trimmed V and J ends, which lost 6 bases and 7 bases, there was a span of 13 bases. The CDR3 is made up of 14 amino acids. Germline V gene lookup returns CDR1 MNHEY and CDR2 SVGAGI. This CDR3 is CASSYGPRNSPLHF. The CDR3 DNA reads TGTGCCAGCAGCTACGGGCCGAGAAATTCACCCCTCCACTTT.

The chain links TRBV27 to TRBJ2-2; no definite D call. This CDR3 comprises 15 residues. Germline V gives CDR1 MNHEY, CDR2 SMNVEV (reference sequence). V was shortened by 3 bases and J by 0 bases, with 8 bases between the two germline ends. Here the CDR3 reads CASSLVGANTGELFF. DNA for the CDR3: TGTGCCAGCAGTTTGGTGGGCGCGAACACCGGGGAGCTGTTTTTT.

V usage is TRBV25-1 and J usage is TRBJ2-1; 7 bases match TRBD1. After removal of 5 bases from V and 7 bases from J, the junction contained 5 bases not matched to a gene. Germline V gives CDR1 MGHDK, CDR2 SYGVNS. CDR3 length: 13 amino acids. DNA for the CDR3: TGTGCCAGCAGTTTGACAGGGTGGAATGAGCAGTTCTTC. It translates to CASSLTGWNEQFF.

This sequence joins TRBV27 and TRBJ2-1, with TRBD2 matching over 10 bases. V shed 5 bases, J shed 8 bases, and the junction held 3 bases outside the gene matches. CDR1 is MNHEY and CDR2 is SMNVEV in the germline V gene (reference sequence). The length of the CDR3 is 13 residues. The CDR3 DNA is TGTGCCAGCAGTCGGGGGACTAGCGATGAGCAGTTCTTC. Amino acids: CASSRGTSDEQFF.

This rearrangement joins TRBV20-1 to TRBJ2-3; D gene ambiguous. This CDR3 has 11 amino acids. Germline V lookup: CDR1 DFQATT, CDR2 SNEGSKA (reference sequence). The V and J ends lost 3 bases and 8 bases respectively, with 9 bases between them. This CDR3 is CSASSGGTQYF. Written as DNA, the CDR3 is TGCAGTGCTAGCTCGGGTGGTACGCAGTATTTT.

The J gene is TRBJ2-3, the V gene TRBV2; 7 positions agree with TRBD1. J gave up 4 bases and V 3 bases, and 4 bases lay outside the gene matches. Germline loops: CDR1 SNHLY, CDR2 FYNNEI. The CDR3 is made up of 14 amino acids. CDR3 amino acids: CASSDQGVSDTQYF. CDR3 bases: TGTGCCAGCAGTGATCAGGGGGTCTCAGATACGCAGTATTTT.

The V call is TRBV12-5, the J call TRBJ2-5, with TRBD1 identical over 7 bases. Trimming took 3 bases from V and 4 from J; bases not matched to a gene: 8. Germline CDR1 reads LGHNT; CDR2 reads FRNRAP. The CDR3 loop spans 15 amino acids. CDR3 protein: CASGLGGPRGETQYF. The CDR3 DNA sequence: TGTGCTAGTGGTTTAGGGGGCCCCAGGGGAGAGACCCAGTACTTC. Together with reference TRBV12-5 and TRBJ2-5, the CDR3 gives the full variable domain: DARVTQTPRHKVTEMGQEVTMRCQPILGHNTVFWYRQTMMQGLELLAYFRNRAPLDDSGMPKDRFSAEMPDATLATLKIQPSEPRDSAVYFCASGLGGPRGETQYFGPGTRLLVL.

The chain joins TRBV7-7 to TRBJ2-5; tentatively, D is TRBD2 (5 bases). V was pared by 1 base and J by 3 bases, with 12 bases between. The CDR3 totals 15 residues. Germline CDR1 reads SSHAT; CDR2 reads FNYEAQ (reference sequence). This CDR3 is CASSLGFQEEETQYF. CDR3 bases: TGTGCCAGCAGCTTAGGTTTTCAGGAGGAAGAGACCCAGTACTTC.

The chain carries TRBV25-1 and TRBJ1-4, with 8 bases matching TRBD1. J lost 8 bases, V lost 4 bases, and 6 bases had no gene match. CDR1 and CDR2 from the germline V gene are MGHDK and SYGVNS. The CDR3 totals 14 residues. CDR3 residues: CASSARGRGEKLFF. The CDR3 nucleotides are TGTGCCAGCAGTGCCAGGGGGCGAGGGGAAAAACTGTTTTTT.

The DNA for the CDR3 is TGTGCCAGCAGCTTCCCACGGGGGGTACAGACAGATACGCAGTATTTT. It yields the protein CASSFPRGVQTDTQYF. The J gene is TRBJ2-3, the V gene TRBV5-4; 7 bases fit TRBD2. The CDR3 length is 16 residues. The V gene end was trimmed by 2 bases and the J gene end by 3 bases; junction bases not matched to a gene: 9. Per germline, CDR1 SGHNT and CDR2 YYREEE (reference sequence).

This chain uses TRBV28 with TRBJ1-2; the D gene is possibly TRBD1 (5 bases). V lost 6 bases and J lost 1, with 12 bases in between. Germline lookup yields CDR1 MDHEN and CDR2 SYDVKM. The CDR3 sequence is 14 residues long. This CDR3 is CASSPLQDNYGYTF. In DNA, the CDR3 is TGTGCCAGCAGCCCCCTACAGGATAACTATGGCTACACCTTC.

The rearrangement uses TRBV18 and TRBJ1-5; D call uncertain. The CDR3 runs to 16 residues. Trimming removed 2 bases from V and 1 base from J, with 12 bases in between. Germline CDR1 and CDR2: KGHSH and LQKENI. CDR3 region: CASSPEVVGSNQPQHF. The CDR3 DNA is TGTGCCAGCTCACCAGAGGTTGTTGGGAGCAATCAGCCCCAGCATTTT.

This clone appeared a few times. This sequence joins TRBV27 and TRBJ1-6; the match to TRBD1 covers 9 bases. J gave up 9 bases and V 5 bases, and 5 bases lay outside the gene matches. This CDR3 region has 14 residues. The germline V gene has CDR1 MNHEY and CDR2 SMNVEV (reference sequence). In DNA form, the CDR3 reads TGTGCCAGCAGTACAGACAGGGGGGTTTCACCCCTCCACTTT. It is translated as CASSTDRGVSPLHF.

The rearrangement uses TRBV4-1 and TRBJ1-1, with 7 bases lining up with TRBD1. In germline, CDR1 is MGHRA, CDR2 YSYEKL. V trimming: 1 base; J trimming: 4 bases; junction bases outside the gene matches: 0. There are 13 residues in the CDR3. Here the CDR3 reads CASSQGTGTEAFF. CDR3 sequence (DNA): TGCGCCAGCAGCCAAGGGACAGGCACTGAAGCTTTCTTT.

The chain has TRBV7-9 and TRBJ1-4, with D perhaps TRBD1 (6 bases). CDR1 and CDR2 (germline): SEHNR, FQNEAQ (reference sequence). The CDR3 is made up of 17 amino acids. Trimming stripped 1 base from V and 0 bases from J, with 12 bases between. The CDR3 nucleotides are TGTGCCAGCAGCTTAGAGGGGACAAGGGCAACTAATGAAAAACTGTTTTTT. Its translation: CASSLEGTRATNEKLFF.

The chain has TRBV7-2 and TRBJ1-3, with D uncertain. V was shortened by 5 bases and J by 0 bases, with 14 bases between the two germline ends. The CDR3 covers 16 residues. Looked up from germline, CDR1 is SGHTA and CDR2 is FQGNSA. This CDR3 is CASSPRQLSSGNTIYF. CDR3 DNA sequence: TGTGCCAGCAGCCCGCGGCAGCTTTCCTCTGGAAACACCATATATTTT.

V usage is TRBV6-5 and J usage is TRBJ1-6; no clear D. Germline V lookup: CDR1 MNHEY, CDR2 SVGAGI. V dropped 8 bases and J dropped 5 bases, with 16 bases sitting between them. The CDR3 length is 15 residues. The DNA of the CDR3 is TGTGCCAGCCGTCCCACGGGAGGGCATAATTCACCCCTCCACTTT. This translates into CASRPTGGHNSPLHF.